This TCR beta chain appears in the sequencing data of a study of neurological immune-mediated disorders. Study-level findings and limits: Patients with HTLV-1-associated myelopathy showed the most TCR clonal expansion. Those with multiple sclerosis showed the least, falling below healthy controls.

CDR1 is SGHVS and CDR2 is FQNEAQ in the germline V gene. V was shortened by 6 bases and J by 4 bases, with 15 bases between the two germline ends. This CDR3 contains 14 residues. One entry per CDR3 protein, called by TCRdb with MiXCR from the 5' RACE reads. The sample yields some 30,000 distinct CDR3 sequences, 10% to 15% seen once. This clonotype was counted at least ten times. The antigen remains unidentified. As for time point: longitudinal time-point 2. The source of this sequence is a woman between 40 and 50 years old in good health. J is TRBJ1-2 and V is TRBV7-8; TRBD1 might be the D (5 bases). The sample consisted of PBMCs. The CDR3 loop is CASSSVIGGYGYTF. CDR3 sequence (DNA): TGTGCCAGCAGTTCTGTCATCGGGGGCTATGGCTACACCTTC.